These 8 T cell receptor beta chains originate from one sample sequenced in a study of CD8+ T cells in alopecia areata. The treatment: oral pan-JAK inhibitor, 5-10 mg twice daily. Sequencing relied on a cDNA template that was reverse transcribed from extracted RNA. Repertoires were generated with immunoSEQ multiplex PCR, while TCRdb's copy carries only in-frame clones and drops some. The data contain under 110,000 clones, roughly three fifths of them singletons. Specimen: CD8+ T cells sorted from blood, collected at approximately week 56, from a patient treated with tofacitinib. These receptors all come from a human donor with alopecia areata.

This chain connects TRBV9 to TRBJ1-1; a possible D gene is TRBD1 (6 bases). The CDR3 is 15 residues long. Trimming stripped 0 bases from V and 1 base from J, with 10 bases between. The V gene's germline CDR1 is SGDLS and CDR2 YYNGEE. As DNA, the CDR3 is TGTGCCAGCAGCGTAGTACCAGGGGAGAACACTGAAGCTTTCTTT. Its translation: CASSVVPGENTEAFF.

V is TRBV11-3 and J is TRBJ1-1; D is undetermined. V lost 4 bases to trimming and J lost 1 base, with 10 bases between them. This CDR3 is 14 amino acids long. Germline CDR1 is SGHNT and CDR2 is YENEEA. CDR3 amino acids: CASSSGLPNTEAFF. The CDR3 coding sequence is TGTGCCAGCAGCTCCGGACTGCCGAACACTGAAGCTTTCTTT.

This chain connects TRBV6-6 to TRBJ1-2; 9 bases line up with TRBD1. This CDR3 comprises 14 residues. Germline loops: CDR1 MNHNY, CDR2 SVGAGI (reference sequence). Trimming cost V 5 bases and J 8 bases; bases outside gene matches: 9. The CDR3 nucleotides read TGTGCCAGCAGTCCTCGACAGGGGGTAGAAGGCTACACCTTC. Residues: CASSPRQGVEGYTF.

This sequence joins TRBV10-1 and TRBJ2-7; 8 nucleotides align to TRBD1. The CDR3 sequence is 16 residues long. V was clipped by 0 bases and J by 5 bases; unmatched bases: 9. Germline values: CDR1 WNHNN, CDR2 SYGVQD (reference sequence). The CDR3 sequence is CASSESGGQGRDEQYF. The CDR3 coding sequence is TGCGCCAGCAGTGAGTCGGGAGGACAGGGCAGGGACGAGCAGTACTTC.

The V call is TRBV5-6, the J call TRBJ1-2; no clear D gene. This CDR3 contains 16 residues. The germline V and J ends were trimmed by 2 bases and 3 bases, with 17 bases remaining between them. Germline V CDR1 and CDR2: SGHDT, YYEEEE. The CDR3 bases are TGTGCCAGCAGCTTAAACGGGGAGGGCATTCACTATGGCTACACCTTC. It codes for CASSLNGEGIHYGYTF.

This clone was seen a few times. This rearrangement joins TRBV6-6 to TRBJ2-3, with 11 bases aligning to TRBD2. Trimming removed 5 bases from V and 3 bases from J; junction bases left unmatched: 4. In germline, CDR1 is MNHNY, CDR2 SVGAGI (reference sequence). There are 15 residues in the CDR3. CDR3 protein: CASSKRTSGTDTQYF. The CDR3 nucleotides are TGTGCCAGCAGTAAGCGGACTAGCGGGACAGATACGCAGTATTTT.

The gene calls are TRBV7-9 and TRBJ1-1, with TRBD1 matching 7 bases. The V gene end was trimmed by 5 bases and the J gene end by 1 base; junction bases not matched to a gene: 7. The CDR3 has 15 residues. Germline V lookup: CDR1 SEHNR, CDR2 FQNEAQ (reference sequence). The CDR3 spells CASSRKGQPNTEAFF. The CDR3 DNA reads as TGTGCCAGCAGCCGTAAGGGACAGCCGAACACTGAAGCTTTCTTT.

The chain is built from TRBV4-2 and TRBJ2-4; 8 bases align to TRBD2. Germline V lookup: CDR1 LGHNA, CDR2 YNFKEQ. Trimming cost V 0 bases and J 0 bases; bases outside gene matches: 7. This CDR3 is built from 18 residues. The CDR3 is CASSQDVTSGIAKNIQYF. For the CDR3, the DNA is TGTGCCAGCAGCCAAGATGTCACTAGCGGTATAGCCAAAAACATTCAGTACTTC.